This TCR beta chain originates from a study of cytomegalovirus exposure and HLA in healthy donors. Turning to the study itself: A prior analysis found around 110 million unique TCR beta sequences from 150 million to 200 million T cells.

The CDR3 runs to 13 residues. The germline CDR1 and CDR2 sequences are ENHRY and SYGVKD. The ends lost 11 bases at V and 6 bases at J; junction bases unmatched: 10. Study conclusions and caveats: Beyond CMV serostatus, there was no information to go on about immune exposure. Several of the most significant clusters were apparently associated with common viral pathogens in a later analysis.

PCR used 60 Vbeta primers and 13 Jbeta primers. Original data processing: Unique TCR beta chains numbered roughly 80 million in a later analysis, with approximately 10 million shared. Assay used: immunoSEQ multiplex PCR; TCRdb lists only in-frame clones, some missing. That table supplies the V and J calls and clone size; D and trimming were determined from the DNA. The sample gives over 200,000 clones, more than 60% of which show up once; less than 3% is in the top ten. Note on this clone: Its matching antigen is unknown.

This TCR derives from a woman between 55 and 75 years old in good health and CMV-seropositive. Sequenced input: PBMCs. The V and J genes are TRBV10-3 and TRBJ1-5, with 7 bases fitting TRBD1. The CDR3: CAATGEVGQPQHF. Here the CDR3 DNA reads TGTGCCGCAACAGGGGAGGTGGGTCAGCCCCAGCATTTT.